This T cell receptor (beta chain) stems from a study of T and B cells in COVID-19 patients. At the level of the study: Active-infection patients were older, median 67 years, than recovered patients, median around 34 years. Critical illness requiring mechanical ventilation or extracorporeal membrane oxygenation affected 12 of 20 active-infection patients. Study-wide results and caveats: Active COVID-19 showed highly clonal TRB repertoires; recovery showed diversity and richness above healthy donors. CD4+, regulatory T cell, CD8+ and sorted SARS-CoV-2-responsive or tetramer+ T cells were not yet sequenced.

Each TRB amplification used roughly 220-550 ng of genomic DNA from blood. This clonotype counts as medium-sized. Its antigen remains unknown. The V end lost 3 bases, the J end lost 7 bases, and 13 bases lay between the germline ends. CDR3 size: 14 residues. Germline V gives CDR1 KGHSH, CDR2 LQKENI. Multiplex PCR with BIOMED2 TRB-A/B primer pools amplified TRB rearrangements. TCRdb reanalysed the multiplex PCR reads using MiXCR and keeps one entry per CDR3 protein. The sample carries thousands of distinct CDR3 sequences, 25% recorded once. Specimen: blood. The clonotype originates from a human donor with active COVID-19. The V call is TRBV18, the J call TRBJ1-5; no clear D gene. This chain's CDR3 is CASSPASENQPQHF. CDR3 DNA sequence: TGTGCCAGCTCACCGGCTTCAGAAAACCAGCCCCAGCATTTT.